The 32 T cell receptor beta chains listed next were all sequenced from one sample in a study of Graves' ophthalmopathy and Graves' hyperthyroidism. Amplifying from RNA transcripts, the study obtained TCR beta CDR3 regions. The authors performed first-round RT-PCR with HTBI primers and then a second-round multiplex PCR. MiXCR, applied by TCRdb to the multiplex PCR reads, yields one record per CDR3 protein. This sample yields 40,000 to 45,000 distinct CDR3 sequences, of which over 40% are seen a single time; 15% to 20% belongs to the top ten. Sequencing was carried out using peripheral blood. The receptors were sampled from an adult man with Graves' ophthalmopathy.

By share of the sample, this clonotype is medium-sized. V is TRBV20-1 and J is TRBJ2-3; perhaps TRBD1 as D (5 bases). CDR1 and CDR2 from the germline V gene are DFQATT and SNEGSKA (reference sequence). V dropped 6 bases and J dropped 0 bases, with 10 bases sitting between them. This CDR3 region has 13 residues. CDR3 in amino acids: CSAYRPSTDTQYF. As DNA, the CDR3 is TGCAGTGCCTACAGGCCCAGCACAGATACGCAGTATTTT.

The chain couples TRBV20-1 to TRBJ2-3; 8 positions match TRBD1. The CDR3 has 14 residues. Looked up from germline, CDR1 is DFQATT and CDR2 is SNEGSKA (reference sequence). CDR3 in DNA: TGCAGCCCGTTGGGGGACAGGAGCACAGATACGCAGTATTTT. Amino acid sequence: CSPLGDRSTDTQYF.

Comments on this clonotype: A read error may account for a junction end that differs from germline. V is TRBV20-1 and J is TRBJ1-3; 11 bases fit TRBD1. Germline CDR1 and CDR2: DFQATT and SNEGSKA (reference sequence). The CDR3 consists of 14 residues. The CDR3 spells CSARDRGRGSTIYF. The CDR3 DNA is TGCAGTGCTAGGGACAGGGGGCGCGGAAGCACCATATATTTT.

This clonotype has just one count. The chain links TRBV20-1 to TRBJ1-4, with 12 bases matching TRBD1. V shed 3 bases, J shed 8 bases, and the junction held 4 bases outside the gene matches. CDR3 length: 14 amino acids. Germline loops: CDR1 DFQATT, CDR2 SNEGSKA (reference sequence). The CDR3 region is CSASSGTGGEKLFF. Written as DNA, the CDR3 is TGCAGTGCTAGTTCCGGGACAGGGGGCGAAAAACTGTTTTTT.

This clonotype appeared many times. This chain joins TRBV6-6 and TRBJ1-4, with 9 positions matching TRBD1. The CDR3 runs 15 residues. The ends lost 0 bases at V and 7 bases at J; junction bases unmatched: 3. Per germline, CDR1 MNHNY and CDR2 SVGAGI (reference sequence). The CDR3 loop reads CASSYSKDRGEKLFF. The CDR3, as DNA: TGTGCCAGCAGTTACTCCAAGGACAGGGGTGAAAAACTGTTTTTT.

This clonotype occurred many times. The chain combines TRBV11-2 with TRBJ2-7; D not certain. CDR1 is SGHAT and CDR2 is FQNNGV in the germline V gene. This CDR3 spans 13 amino acids. Trimming left V 1 base short and J 6 bases short, with 10 bases between. This CDR3 reads CASSLGPRREQYF. CDR3 nucleotides: TGTGCCAGCAGCTTAGGGCCCAGGCGCGAGCAGTACTTC.

As for this clonotype: No conserved phenylalanine or tryptophan ends this CDR3, so it is likely a read error. This chain joins TRBV2 and TRBJ2-2; the D is unclear. Trimming removed 8 bases at V and 4 bases at J, with 14 bases between. The germline CDR1 and CDR2 sequences are SNHLY and FYNNEI. The CDR3 is 14 amino acids. This chain's CDR3 is CASVSAGSTGELFS. DNA for the CDR3: TGTGCCAGCGTGTCGGCTGGGTCCACCGGGGAGCTGTTTTCT.

The rearrangement joins TRBV2 to TRBJ1-1; D call uncertain. CDR1 is SNHLY, CDR2 FYNNEI, per germline. Trimming pared 11 bases from V and 0 bases from J, leaving 13 bases between. The CDR3 sequence is 13 residues long. The chain's CDR3 is CAPRQNMNTEAFF. CDR3 DNA: TGTGCCCCGAGGCAGAACATGAACACTGAAGCTTTCTTT. The whole variable domain, filled in from reference TRBV2 and TRBJ1-1, reads EPEVTQTPSHQVTQMGQEVILRCVPISNHLYFYWYRQILGQKVEFLVSFYNNEISEKSEIFDDQFSVERPDGSNFTLKIRSTKLEDSAMYFCAPRQNMNTEAFFGQGTRLTVV.

This clonotype was counted a single time. The gene calls are TRBV12-3 or TRBV12-4 and TRBJ1-2, with 10 nucleotides matching TRBD1. V lost 4 bases, J lost 2 bases, and 7 bases stayed unmatched. CDR3 length: 16 amino acids. The CDR3: CASSSGQGLLNYGYTF. Written as DNA, the CDR3 is TGTGCCAGCAGTTCGGGACAGGGGTTGCTCAACTATGGCTACACCTTC.

Of note for this clonotype: This CDR3 is missing its conserved last phenylalanine or tryptophan, likely due to a read error. J is TRBJ2-5 and V is TRBV20-1; weak D call: TRBD2 (5 bases). In germline, CDR1 is DFQATT, CDR2 SNEGSKA (reference sequence). The CDR3 has 13 amino acids. The V and J ends lost 2 bases and 3 bases respectively, with 10 bases between them. The CDR3 DNA is TGCAGTGCTAGAAGGCTAGCAGAAGAGACCCAGTACTGT. Its translation: CSARRLAEETQYC.

The V call is TRBV7-3, the J call TRBJ2-7; D not resolved. Germline V gene data show CDR1 as SGHTA and CDR2 as FQGTGA. CDR3 length equals 16 residues. V shed 2 bases and J shed 4 bases, with 18 bases lying between them. CDR3 in DNA: TGTGCCAGCAGCTTATTCCCGGGTGGGCAGGCTTACGAGCAGTACTTC. Its translation: CASSLFPGGQAYEQYF.

At least ten counts were recorded for this clonotype. The chain recombines TRBV5-1 with TRBJ2-3; tentatively, D is TRBD2 (7 bases). Germline V gene data show CDR1 as SGHRS and CDR2 as YFSETQ. This CDR3 is built from 15 residues. The V gene lost 1 base and the J gene lost 4 bases, with 13 bases spanning the gap. CDR3 in DNA: TGCGCCAGCAGCTTGAGTATAGGGGGGGCAGATACGCAGTATTTT. Translating gives CASSLSIGGADTQYF.

This clonotype was seen at least ten times. V usage is TRBV20-1 and J usage is TRBJ2-1; D gene unclear. CDR3 length: 11 amino acids. Germline values: CDR1 DFQATT, CDR2 SNEGSKA (reference sequence). Trimming left V 6 bases short and J 1 base short, with 4 bases between. CDR3 sequence reads: CSAGSYNEQFF. CDR3 nucleotide sequence: TGCAGTGCAGGGTCCTACAATGAGCAGTTCTTC.

The CDR3 coding sequence is TGCAGCGTTCTCCCCTATCTCCCCCAGACAGTCCAAGAGACCCAGTACTTC. Amino acid sequence: CSVLPYLPQTVQETQYF. The chain combines TRBV29-1 with TRBJ2-5, with D possibly TRBD1 on 5 matching bases. This CDR3 is built from 17 residues. The V gene's germline CDR1 is SQVTM and CDR2 ANQGSEA. V lost 5 bases, J lost 1 base, and 23 bases lay in between.

This clonotype has a count of ten or more. For the CDR3, the DNA is TGTGCCAGCAGACGGGACAAGGCACGGCTGTTTTTT. Its translation: CASRRDKARLFF. The rearrangement uses TRBV6-5 and TRBJ2-2, with D possibly TRBD1 on 6 matching bases. The CDR3 is 12 amino acids. CDR1 and CDR2 from the germline V gene are MNHEY and SVGAGI. Trimming removed 6 bases at V and 13 bases at J, with 15 bases between.

The rearrangement links TRBV20-1 to TRBJ2-1, with 8 bases fitting TRBD2. The CDR3 consists of 14 residues. Looked up from germline, CDR1 is DFQATT and CDR2 is SNEGSKA (reference sequence). Trimming took 3 bases from V and 2 from J; bases not matched to a gene: 3. The CDR3 sequence is CSASAGGTYNEQFF. The CDR3 DNA sequence: TGCAGTGCTAGTGCGGGGGGCACCTACAATGAGCAGTTCTTC.

This clonotype has at least ten counts. The J gene is TRBJ2-3, the V gene TRBV20-1; tentatively, D is TRBD1 (6 bases). The CDR3 runs 15 residues. With 5 bases removed from V and 2 bases from J, the gap between germline ends came to 17 bases. Germline assignment: CDR1 DFQATT and CDR2 SNEGSKA (reference sequence). CDR3 DNA: TGCAGTGCTGGCGGCCAGGGGATTTACACAGATACGCAGTATTTT. Encoded protein: CSAGGQGIYTDTQYF.

This clonotype was detected once. The genes are TRBV5-1 and TRBJ2-7, with D perhaps TRBD1 or TRBD2 (5 bases each). The CDR3 extends over 15 amino acids. The ends were cut back, 2 bases at V and 3 bases at J, with 15 bases in the middle. The germline CDR1 and CDR2 sequences are SGHRS and YFSETQ. The DNA for the CDR3 is TGCGCCAGCAGCTTCGGGGCAGGCTATGGCTACGAGCAGTACTTC. Translating gives CASSFGAGYGYEQYF.

In its sample, this clonotype was seen many times. The chain combines TRBV12-3 or TRBV12-4 with TRBJ2-1; 11 nucleotides line up with TRBD1. This CDR3 region has 14 residues. J was trimmed by 9 bases and V by 6 bases; bases with no gene match: 7. The CDR3 reads CASRLDRGQIEQFF. In DNA, the CDR3 is TGTGCCAGCAGACTGGACAGGGGGCAGATTGAGCAGTTCTTC.

The rearrangement joins TRBV29-1 to TRBJ2-3, with no clear D. From germline, CDR1 is SQVTM and CDR2 ANQGSEA. The V end lost 0 bases, the J end lost 0 bases, and 7 bases lay between the germline ends. The CDR3 spans 14 residues. The CDR3 reads CSVEDWISTDTQYF. The DNA for the CDR3 is TGCAGCGTTGAAGATTGGATTAGCACAGATACGCAGTATTTT.

This sequence joins TRBV2 and TRBJ2-2; D is unclear. V lost 6 bases and J lost 8, with 7 bases in between. CDR3 length: 11 residues. Germline assignment: CDR1 SNHLY and CDR2 FYNNEI. The CDR3 DNA reads as TGTGCCAGCAGGTCTACAGGGGAGCTGTTTTTT. This sequence encodes CASRSTGELFF.

This clonotype was recorded a few times. The rearrangement links TRBV25-1 to TRBJ2-2; no reliable D call. The CDR3 totals 10 residues. Trimming shortened V by 8 bases and J by 5 bases, and 3 bases separated the two germline ends. Per the germline V gene, CDR1 is MGHDK and CDR2 is SYGVNS. This CDR3 is CASGTGELFF. Here the CDR3 DNA reads TGTGCCAGCGGGACCGGGGAGCTGTTTTTT.

In its sample, this clonotype ranks as medium-sized. CDR3: CASSEQGHQPQHF. The CDR3 coding sequence is TGTGCCAGCAGTGAACAGGGTCATCAGCCCCAGCATTTT. V is TRBV2 and J is TRBJ1-5, with D possibly matching TRBD1 (5 bases). This CDR3 is 13 amino acids long. CDR1 SNHLY and CDR2 FYNNEI come from the germline V gene. V dropped 2 bases and J dropped 5 bases, with 7 bases sitting between them.

Worth noting for this clonotype: The CDR3 does not close with the conserved phenylalanine or tryptophan, likely indicating a read error. No DNA is shown, since the ends of the CDR3 on it are uncertain; the CDR3 is the one TCRdb lists. This CDR3 is CSAREPPGTS. The chain links TRBV20-1 to TRBJ2-5. Germline V gene sequence: CDR1 DFQATT, CDR2 SNEGSKA (reference sequence). The CDR3 length equals 10 residues, ends included.

This clonotype was seen repeatedly, ten times or more. The V call is TRBV7-2, the J call TRBJ2-5; TRBD2 aligns across 7 bases. After removal of 1 base from V and 1 base from J, the junction contained 6 bases not matched to a gene. The germline V gene encodes CDR1 SGHTA and CDR2 FQGNSA. The CDR3 extends over 16 amino acids. The CDR3 coding sequence is TGTGCCAGCAGCTTAGTTGGGGGGGGGATCCAAGAGACCCAGTACTTC. Its protein is CASSLVGGGIQETQYF.

CDR3 DNA: TGTGCCAGCAGTGGACAGGGTCCCCAGGGCTGTGCGAACACCGGGGAGCTGTTTTTT. The encoded protein is CASSGQGPQGCANTGELFF. The V call is TRBV25-1, the J call TRBJ2-2, with 7 bases identical to TRBD1. The CDR3 extends over 19 amino acids. V shed 4 bases, J shed 0 bases, and the junction held 14 bases outside the gene matches. Germline values: CDR1 MGHDK, CDR2 SYGVNS.

The CDR3 spells CASSTGTVGQPQHF. DNA of the CDR3: TGCGCCAGCAGCACCGGGACAGTGGGTCAGCCCCAGCATTTT. V is TRBV5-1 and J is TRBJ1-5, with 7 bases lining up with TRBD1. From germline, CDR1 is SGHRS and CDR2 YFSETQ. The CDR3 is 14 residues long. Trimming cost V 4 bases and J 6 bases; bases outside gene matches: 7.

By share of the sample, this clonotype is medium-sized. The CDR3 nucleotides are TGTGCCAGCAGCTTAGCGGAACAGGGCCTCCAGCATTTT. Protein sequence: CASSLAEQGLQHF. V usage is TRBV7-6 and J usage is TRBJ1-5; possible D gene TRBD1, 6 bases. The CDR3 contains 13 residues. V was trimmed by 0 bases and J by 12 bases, leaving 12 bases between them. CDR1 and CDR2 from the germline V gene are SGHVS and FNYEAQ.

This clonotype was recorded once. A much more abundant neighbour one base away suggests this may be a read error. The J gene is TRBJ2-1, the V gene TRBV4-1, with a weak D call TRBD1 (6 bases). Germline assignment: CDR1 MGHRA and CDR2 YSYEKL. This CDR3 region has 18 residues. V gave up 2 bases and J gave up 0 bases, with 17 bases separating them. CDR3 in DNA: TGCGCCAGCAGCCAAAGGACAGTCGGACCTTCCTCCTACAATGAGCAGTTCTTC. This encodes CASSQRTVGPSSYNEQFF.

This chain connects TRBV6-1 to TRBJ2-7, with TRBD2 identical over 9 bases. Trimming cost V 7 bases and J 3 bases; bases outside gene matches: 10. The V gene's germline CDR1 is MNHNS and CDR2 SASEGT. The CDR3 covers 15 residues. CDR3 nucleotides: TGTGCCAGCACGGCCGTGCTAGCGGGGCGCTACGAGCAGTACTTC. Amino acids: CASTAVLAGRYEQYF.

This clonotype showed up many times. This chain uses TRBV5-1 with TRBJ1-2, with 7 bases fitting TRBD1. CDR1 and CDR2 from the germline V gene are SGHRS and YFSETQ. Unmatched junction bases numbered 7, after V lost 5 bases and J lost 3 bases. The CDR3 runs 14 residues. The CDR3 DNA follows: TGCGCCAGCAGATATAATCAGGGGGACTATGGCTACACCTTC. Its translation is CASRYNQGDYGYTF.

This clonotype has ten or more counts. V and J are TRBV5-1 and TRBJ2-5; weak D call: TRBD1 (5 bases). Trimming took off 7 bases at V and 2 bases at J, with 15 bases between the two ends. CDR3 length equals 14 residues. CDR1 and CDR2 from the germline V gene are SGHRS and YFSETQ. The CDR3 reads CASRQRRQQETQYF. The CDR3 nucleotides read TGCGCCAGCCGACAGAGGAGACAACAAGAGACCCAGTACTTC.